This TCR beta chain originates from a study of regulatory T cells in long-lasting Graves disease. Germline loops: CDR1 WNHNN, CDR2 SYGVQD (reference sequence). V was cut by 6 bases and J by 4 bases, with 12 bases left in between. This CDR3 is built from 13 residues. Arm-PCR of CDR3 regions and iRepertoire HTBI primers were the basis on which TCR beta libraries were built. TCRdb itself ran the multiplex PCR reads through MiXCR, one entry per CDR3 protein. The sample shows about 440,000 distinct CDR3 sequences, more than 13% of them seen only once. Time point noted: newly diagnosed GD, antithyroid drugs for less than 3 months. Preparation of the TCR library used RNA extracted from PBMCs. A further study also used this sample, focusing on T cells in Graves' hyperthyroidism and ophthalmopathy.

The chain uses TRBV10-1 and TRBJ2-5; D remains unclear. The specimen comprised peripheral blood mononuclear cells (PBMCs), sampled at new diagnosis, from a patient treated with antithyroid drugs. The receptor comes from a woman under 40 with Graves disease. CDR3 sequence: CASSGVVGETQYF. The CDR3 nucleotides are TGCGCCAGCAGCGGTGTGGTGGGAGAGACCCAGTACTTC.